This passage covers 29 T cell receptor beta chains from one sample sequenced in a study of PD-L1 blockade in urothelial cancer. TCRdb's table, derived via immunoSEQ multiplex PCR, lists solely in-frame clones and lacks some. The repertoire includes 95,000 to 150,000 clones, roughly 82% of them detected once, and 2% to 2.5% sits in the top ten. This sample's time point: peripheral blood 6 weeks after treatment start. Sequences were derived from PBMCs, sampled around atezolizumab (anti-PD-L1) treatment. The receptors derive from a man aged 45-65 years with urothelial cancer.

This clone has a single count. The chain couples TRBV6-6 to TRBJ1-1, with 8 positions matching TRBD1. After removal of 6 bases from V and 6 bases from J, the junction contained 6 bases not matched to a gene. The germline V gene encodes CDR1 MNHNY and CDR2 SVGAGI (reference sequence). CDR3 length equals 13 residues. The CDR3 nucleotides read TGTGCCAGCAGGACAGGGGAAATCGCTGAAGCTTTCTTT. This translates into CASRTGEIAEAFF.

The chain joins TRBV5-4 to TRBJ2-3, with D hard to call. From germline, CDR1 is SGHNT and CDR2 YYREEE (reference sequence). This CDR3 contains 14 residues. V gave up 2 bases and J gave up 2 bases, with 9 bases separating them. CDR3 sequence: CASSFARLTDTQYF. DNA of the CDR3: TGTGCCAGCAGCTTCGCGAGACTCACAGATACGCAGTATTTT.

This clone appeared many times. In DNA, the CDR3 is TGTGCCAGCAGCGTAACTAGCGGGACGAACACCGGGGAGCTGTTTTTT. Its translation: CASSVTSGTNTGELFF. The chain joins TRBV9 to TRBJ2-2; 10 bases match TRBD2. This CDR3 spans 16 amino acids. The germline CDR1 and CDR2 sequences are SGDLS and YYNGEE. V was clipped by 1 base and J by 0 bases; unmatched bases: 0. The full variable domain, completed using reference TRBV9 and TRBJ2-2, is DSGVTQTPKHLITATGQRVTLRCSPRSGDLSVYWYQQSLDQGLQFLIQYYNGEERAKGNILERFSAQQFPDLHSELNLSSLELGDSALYFCASSVTSGTNTGELFFGEGSRLTVL.

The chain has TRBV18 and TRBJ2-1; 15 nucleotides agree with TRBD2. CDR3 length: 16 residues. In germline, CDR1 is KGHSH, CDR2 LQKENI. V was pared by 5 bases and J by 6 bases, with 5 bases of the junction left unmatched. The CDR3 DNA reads TGTGCCAGCTCATTGCCGGGACTAGCGGGAGGCAATGAGCAGTTCTTC. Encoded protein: CASSLPGLAGGNEQFF.

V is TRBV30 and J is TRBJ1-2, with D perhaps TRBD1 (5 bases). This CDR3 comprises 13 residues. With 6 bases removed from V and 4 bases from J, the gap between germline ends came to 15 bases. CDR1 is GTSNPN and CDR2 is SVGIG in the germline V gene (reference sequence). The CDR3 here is CACSGGVGYGYTF. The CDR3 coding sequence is TGTGCCTGCTCCGGGGGGGTAGGCTATGGCTACACCTTC.

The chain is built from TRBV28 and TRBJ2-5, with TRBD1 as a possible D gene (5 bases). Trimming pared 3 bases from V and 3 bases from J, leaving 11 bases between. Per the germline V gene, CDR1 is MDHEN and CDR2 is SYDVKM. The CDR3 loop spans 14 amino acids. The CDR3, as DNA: TGTGCCAGCAGTTTGCCCAGGGTCGAAGAGACCCAGTACTTC. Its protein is CASSLPRVEETQYF.

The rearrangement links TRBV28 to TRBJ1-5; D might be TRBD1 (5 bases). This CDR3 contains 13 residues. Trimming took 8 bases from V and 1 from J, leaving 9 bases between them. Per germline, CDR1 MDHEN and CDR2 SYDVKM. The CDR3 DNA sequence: TGTGCCAGCGGGGGGTTAAGCAATCAGCCCCAGCATTTT. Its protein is CASGGLSNQPQHF.

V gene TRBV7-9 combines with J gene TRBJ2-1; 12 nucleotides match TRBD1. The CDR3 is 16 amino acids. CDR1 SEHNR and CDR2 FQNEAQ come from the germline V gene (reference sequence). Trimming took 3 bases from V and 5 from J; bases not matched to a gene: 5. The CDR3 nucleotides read TGTGCCAGCAGCTTGGGACAGGGGGCGCCACACAATGAGCAGTTCTTC. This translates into CASSLGQGAPHNEQFF.

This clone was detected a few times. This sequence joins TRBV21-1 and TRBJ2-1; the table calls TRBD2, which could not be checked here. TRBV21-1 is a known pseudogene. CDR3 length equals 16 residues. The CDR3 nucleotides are TGTGCCAGCAGCAAAGCAATGGCTAGCGGGGGTGATGAGCAGTTCTTC. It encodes CASSKAMASGGDEQFF.

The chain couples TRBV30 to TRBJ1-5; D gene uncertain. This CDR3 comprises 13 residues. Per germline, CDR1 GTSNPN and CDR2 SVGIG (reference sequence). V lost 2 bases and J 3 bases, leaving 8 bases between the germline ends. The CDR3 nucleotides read TGTGCCTGGAGTAGAGGTGACAATCAGCCCCAGCATTTT. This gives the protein CAWSRGDNQPQHF.

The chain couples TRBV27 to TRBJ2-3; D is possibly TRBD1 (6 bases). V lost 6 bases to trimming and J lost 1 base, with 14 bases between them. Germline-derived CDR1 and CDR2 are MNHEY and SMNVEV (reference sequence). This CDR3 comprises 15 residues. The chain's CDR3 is CASREGVVGTDTQYF. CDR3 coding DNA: TGTGCCAGCAGAGAGGGGGTGGTCGGCACAGATACGCAGTATTTT.

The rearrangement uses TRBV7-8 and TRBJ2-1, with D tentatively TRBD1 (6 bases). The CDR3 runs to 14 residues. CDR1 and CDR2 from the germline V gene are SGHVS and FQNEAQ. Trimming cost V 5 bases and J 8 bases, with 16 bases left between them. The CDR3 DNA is TGTGCCAGCAGCCCTGGGGGCCAGCGTTATGAGCAGTTCTTC. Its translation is CASSPGGQRYEQFF.

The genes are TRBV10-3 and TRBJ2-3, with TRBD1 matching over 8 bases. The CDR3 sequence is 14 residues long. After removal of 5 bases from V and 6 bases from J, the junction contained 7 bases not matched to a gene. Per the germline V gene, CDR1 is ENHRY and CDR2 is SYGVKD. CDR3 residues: CAISNQGASDTQYF. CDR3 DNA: TGTGCCATCAGTAATCAGGGGGCATCGGATACGCAGTATTTT.

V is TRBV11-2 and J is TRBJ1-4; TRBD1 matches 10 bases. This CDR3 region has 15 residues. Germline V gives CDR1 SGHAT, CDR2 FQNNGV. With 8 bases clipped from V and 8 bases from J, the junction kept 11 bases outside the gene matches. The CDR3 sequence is CASGTDRGLREKLFF. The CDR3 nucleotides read TGTGCCAGCGGGACTGACAGGGGGCTCAGGGAAAAACTGTTTTTT.

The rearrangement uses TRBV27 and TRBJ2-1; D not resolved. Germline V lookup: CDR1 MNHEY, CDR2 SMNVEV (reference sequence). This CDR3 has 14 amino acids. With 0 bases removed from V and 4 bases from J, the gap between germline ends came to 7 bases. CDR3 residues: CASSLSPDYNEQFF. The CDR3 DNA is TGTGCCAGCAGTTTATCCCCAGATTACAATGAGCAGTTCTTC.

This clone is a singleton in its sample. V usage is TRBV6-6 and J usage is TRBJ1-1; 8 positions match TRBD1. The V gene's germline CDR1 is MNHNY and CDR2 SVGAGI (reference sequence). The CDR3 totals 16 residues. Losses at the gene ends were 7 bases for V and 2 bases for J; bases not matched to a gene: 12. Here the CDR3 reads CASTRTGGTYNTEAFF. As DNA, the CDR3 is TGTGCCAGCACCCGAACAGGGGGGACATATAACACTGAAGCTTTCTTT.

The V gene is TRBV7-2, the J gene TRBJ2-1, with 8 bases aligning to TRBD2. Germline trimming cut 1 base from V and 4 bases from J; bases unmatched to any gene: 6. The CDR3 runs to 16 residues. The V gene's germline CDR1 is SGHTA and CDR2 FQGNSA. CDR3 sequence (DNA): TGTGCCAGCAGCTTAGTGGCGGGAGGCGTATACAATGAGCAGTTCTTC. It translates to CASSLVAGGVYNEQFF.

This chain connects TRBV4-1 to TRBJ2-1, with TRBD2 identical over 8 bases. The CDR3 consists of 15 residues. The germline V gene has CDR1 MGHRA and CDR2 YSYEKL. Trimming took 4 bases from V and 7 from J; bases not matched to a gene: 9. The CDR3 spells CASSLRTSSGNEQFF. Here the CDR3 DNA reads TGCGCCAGCAGCCTTCGGACTAGCTCTGGAAATGAGCAGTTCTTC.

The CDR3 region has the DNA TGTGCCAGCTCCTTGGAGCTCCTAGGAGAGCAGTACTTC. It specifies CASSLELLGEQYF. The genes are TRBV18 and TRBJ2-7; D gene uncertain. CDR3 size: 13 residues. The germline V gene encodes CDR1 KGHSH and CDR2 LQKENI. V lost 6 bases and J 7 bases, leaving 16 bases between the germline ends.

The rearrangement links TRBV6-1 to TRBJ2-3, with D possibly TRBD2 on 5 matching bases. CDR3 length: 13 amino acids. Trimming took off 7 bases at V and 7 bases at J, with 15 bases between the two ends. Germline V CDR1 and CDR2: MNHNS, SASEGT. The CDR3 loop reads CASKGGPDYTQYF. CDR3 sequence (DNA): TGTGCCAGCAAGGGCGGGCCCGATTATACGCAGTATTTT.

CDR3 DNA sequence: TGTGCCAGCAGCGTAGGTGGCTCGACTAGCACAGATACGCAGTATTTT. Translation gives CASSVGGSTSTDTQYF. This chain links TRBV9 with TRBJ2-3; D gene unclear. The CDR3 totals 16 residues. CDR1 is SGDLS and CDR2 is YYNGEE in the germline V gene. Trimming removed 0 bases from V and 0 bases from J, with 11 bases in between.

Here the CDR3 reads CASSFMNTEAFF. In DNA, the CDR3 is TGTGCCAGCAGTTTTATGAACACTGAAGCTTTCTTT. The chain employs TRBV28 and TRBJ1-1, with D unclear. Trimming left V 3 bases short and J 0 bases short, with 2 bases between. The CDR3 sequence is 12 residues long. In germline, CDR1 is MDHEN, CDR2 SYDVKM.

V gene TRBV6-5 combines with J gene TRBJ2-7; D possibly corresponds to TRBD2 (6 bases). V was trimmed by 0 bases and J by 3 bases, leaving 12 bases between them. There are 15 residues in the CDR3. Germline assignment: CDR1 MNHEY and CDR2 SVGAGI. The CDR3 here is CASSYSGGTHYEQYF. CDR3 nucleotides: TGTGCCAGCAGTTACTCGGGCGGGACGCACTACGAGCAGTACTTC.

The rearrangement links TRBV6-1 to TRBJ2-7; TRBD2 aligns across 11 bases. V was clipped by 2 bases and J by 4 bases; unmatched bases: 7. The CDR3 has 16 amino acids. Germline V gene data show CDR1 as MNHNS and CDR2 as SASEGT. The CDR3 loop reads CASSEPGLAAGYEQYF. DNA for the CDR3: TGTGCCAGCAGTGAACCGGGACTAGCGGCCGGATACGAGCAGTACTTC.

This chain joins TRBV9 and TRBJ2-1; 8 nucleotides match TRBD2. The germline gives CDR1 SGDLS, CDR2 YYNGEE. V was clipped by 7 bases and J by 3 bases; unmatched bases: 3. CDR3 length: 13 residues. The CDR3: CASAGGVYNEQFF. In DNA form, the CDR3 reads TGTGCCAGCGCCGGGGGGGTCTACAATGAGCAGTTCTTC.

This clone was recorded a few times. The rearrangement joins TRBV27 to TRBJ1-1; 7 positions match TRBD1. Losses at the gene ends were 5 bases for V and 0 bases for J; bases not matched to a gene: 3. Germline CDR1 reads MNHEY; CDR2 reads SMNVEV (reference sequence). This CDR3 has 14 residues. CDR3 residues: CASSRDRVNTEAFF. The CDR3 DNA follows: TGTGCCAGCAGTCGGGACAGAGTGAACACTGAAGCTTTCTTT.

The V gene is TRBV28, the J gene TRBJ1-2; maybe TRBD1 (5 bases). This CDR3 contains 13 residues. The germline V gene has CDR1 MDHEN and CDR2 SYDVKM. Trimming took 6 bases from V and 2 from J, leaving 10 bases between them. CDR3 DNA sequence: TGTGCCAGCAGAATTGACAGAAACTATGGCTACACCTTC. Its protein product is CASRIDRNYGYTF.

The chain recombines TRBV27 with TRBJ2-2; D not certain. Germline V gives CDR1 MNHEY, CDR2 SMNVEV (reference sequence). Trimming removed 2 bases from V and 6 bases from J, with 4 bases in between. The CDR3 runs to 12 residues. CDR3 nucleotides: TGTGCCAGCAGTTTACTTCCCGGGGAGCTGTTTTTT. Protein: CASSLLPGELFF.

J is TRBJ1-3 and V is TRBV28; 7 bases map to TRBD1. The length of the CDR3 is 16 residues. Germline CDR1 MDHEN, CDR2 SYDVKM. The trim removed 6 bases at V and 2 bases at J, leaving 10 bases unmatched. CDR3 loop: CASRLAQGIAGNTIYF. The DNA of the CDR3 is TGTGCCAGCAGGCTAGCACAGGGGATTGCTGGAAACACCATATATTTT.